The rows below give T cell receptor beta chains drawn from one sample of a study of blood T cell repertoires in COVID-19. The method was immunoSEQ multiplex PCR; TCRdb's version includes in-frame clones alone and lacks a portion of them. The sample records 70,000 to 95,000 clones, around 90% being singletons. Sequences were obtained from peripheral blood. These receptors originate from a woman in her seventies with acute or convalescent COVID-19. CDR3s include the opening cysteine and the closing phenylalanine or tryptophan. D genes are given only for firm matches. For some rows the clone size is stated as once, few or many, or as a class when expanded; others skip it.

clone size	CDR3 length	V gene	D gene	J gene	CDR3 protein	CDR3 DNA
NA	17	TRBV27	TRBD2	TRBJ2-1	CASSLALLAGAYNEQFF	TGTGCCAGCAGTTTAGCCCTACTAGCGGGAGCCTACAATGAGCAGTTCTTC
NA	15	TRBV2	NA	TRBJ1-4	CASSFVPGVLEKLFF	TGTGCCAGCAGTTTCGTCCCAGGGGTACTAGAAAAACTGTTTTTT
NA	15	TRBV2	NA	TRBJ1-3	CASSARPLSGNTIYF	TGTGCCAGCAGTGCCAGGCCGCTCTCTGGAAACACCATATATTTT
NA	16	TRBV7-3	TRBD1	TRBJ2-2	CASSLGAGGASGELFF	TGTGCCAGCAGCTTAGGTGCAGGGGGCGCCTCCGGGGAGCTGTTTTTT
NA	16	TRBV6-5	TRBD1	TRBJ1-2	CASSSGQGAGYYGYTF	TGTGCCAGCAGTTCGGGACAGGGGGCAGGGTACTATGGCTACACCTTC
NA	13	TRBV24-1	NA	TRBJ2-7	CATSDETGYEQYF	TGTGCCACCAGTGACGAAACAGGCTACGAGCAGTACTTC
NA	15	TRBV7-9	NA	TRBJ2-4	CASSLGGVAKNIQYF	TGTGCCAGCAGCTTAGGCGGAGTAGCCAAAAACATTCAGTACTTC
NA	14	TRBV18	TRBD2	TRBJ2-7	CASTTGLAGVEQYF	TGTGCCAGCACCACCGGACTAGCGGGAGTCGAGCAGTACTTC
few	17	TRBV1	NA	TRBJ2-2	CTSSQDQGGQGTGELFF	TGCACCAGCAGCCAAGATCAAGGGGGACAGGGGACCGGGGAGCTGTTTTTT
once	14	TRBV2	TRBD1	TRBJ2-3	CASREPGGPDTQYF	TGTGCCAGCAGAGAGCCAGGGGGCCCGGATACGCAGTATTTT
NA	13	TRBV11-3	NA	TRBJ2-3	CASSLDTADTQYF	TGTGCCAGCAGCTTAGATACGGCAGATACGCAGTATTTT
NA	15	TRBV7-2	NA	TRBJ1-3	CASSKGLLSGNTIYF	TGTGCCAGCAGCAAAGGACTCCTCTCTGGAAACACCATATATTTT
NA	14	TRBV5-1	NA	TRBJ2-5	CASSSTVRGETQYF	TGCGCCAGCAGCTCGACAGTCAGGGGAGAGACCCAGTACTTC
NA	17	TRBV2	TRBD1	TRBJ2-2	CASSEEWQGASTGELFF	TGTGCCAGCAGTGAAGAGTGGCAGGGGGCTAGCACCGGGGAGCTGTTTTTT
few	15	TRBV7-8	NA	TRBJ2-2	CASSLDPRQTGELFF	TGTGCCAGCAGCTTAGATCCTAGACAGACCGGGGAGCTGTTTTTT
few	11	TRBV6-6	NA	TRBJ2-7	CASHGGGEQYF	TGTGCCAGCCACGGAGGAGGCGAGCAGTACTTC
many	14	TRBV2	TRBD1	TRBJ1-5	CASTADRGNQPQHF	TGTGCCAGCACTGCAGACAGGGGTAATCAGCCCCAGCATTTT
NA	16	TRBV11-2	TRBD2	TRBJ2-4	CASSWMTSPRQNIQYF	TGTGCCAGCAGCTGGATGACTAGCCCCCGGCAAAACATTCAGTACTTC
NA	13	TRBV9	NA	TRBJ2-3	CASSVTDTSTQYF	TGTGCCAGCAGCGTCACAGACACCTCCACGCAGTATTTT
NA	16	TRBV4-1	TRBD2	TRBJ2-7	CASSNRGLAGEEGQYF	TGCGCCAGCAGCAACCGGGGACTAGCGGGAGAAGAAGGGCAGTACTTC
NA	14	TRBV27	TRBD1	TRBJ1-5	CASRTGQTNQPQHF	TGTGCCAGCAGGACGGGACAGACCAATCAGCCCCAGCATTTT
NA	15	TRBV7-6	NA	TRBJ2-7	CASSSPSRGTYEQYF	TGTGCCAGCAGCTCCCCCTCTCGCGGAACCTACGAGCAGTACTTC
NA	14	TRBV6-6	TRBD2	TRBJ2-7	CASSPSGPTYEQYF	TGTGCCAGCAGCCCTAGCGGGCCCACCTACGAGCAGTACTTC
NA	15	TRBV30	TRBD1	TRBJ1-5	CAWSTGTGAARPQHF	TGTGCCTGGAGTACCGGGACAGGGGCCGCTCGGCCCCAGCATTTT
NA	17	TRBV19	TRBD2	TRBJ2-1	CASSIGGLGDPSREQFF	TGTGCCAGTAGTATCGGGGGGTTGGGAGATCCGTCGAGGGAGCAGTTCTTC
NA	15	TRBV19	NA	TRBJ2-7	CASSIFVGSSYEQYF	TGTGCCAGTAGTATATTTGTGGGGAGCTCCTACGAGCAGTACTTC
NA	14	TRBV2	NA	TRBJ2-5	CASRVSGRRETQYF	TGTGCCAGCAGGGTTTCGGGGAGGAGGGAGACCCAGTACTTC
NA	16	TRBV9	TRBD2	TRBJ2-2	CASSVVSSGNTGELFF	TGTGCCAGCAGCGTAGTTTCTAGCGGAAACACCGGGGAGCTGTTTTTT
once	13	TRBV7-2	TRBD2	TRBJ2-7	CASSLGGGGEQYF	TGTGCCAGCAGCTTAGGTGGGGGGGGCGAGCAGTACTTC
NA	10	TRBV20-1	NA	TRBJ1-2	CSAREESHTF	TGCAGTGCTAGAGAAGAGAGCCACACCTTC
NA	14	TRBV5-1	TRBD2	TRBJ2-3	CASSLTSVADTQYF	TGCGCCAGCAGCTTGACTAGCGTGGCAGATACGCAGTATTTT
few	13	TRBV2	NA	TRBJ1-6	CASSDEGNSPLHF	TGTGCCAGCAGTGATGAGGGAAATTCACCCCTCCACTTT
NA	15	TRBV6-5	NA	TRBJ1-5	CASRKTGHSNQPQHF	TGTGCCAGCCGAAAGACGGGACACAGCAATCAGCCCCAGCATTTT
NA	15	TRBV7-9	NA	TRBJ2-7	CASSSRTEISYEQYF	TGTGCCAGCAGCTCTAGGACAGAGATCTCCTACGAGCAGTACTTC
NA	14	TRBV18	TRBD1	TRBJ2-1	CASSPLGQDNEQFF	TGTGCCAGCTCACCACTGGGACAGGACAATGAGCAGTTCTTC
few	14	TRBV5-1	NA	TRBJ1-3	CASSLDRAGNTIYF	TGCGCCAGCAGCTTGGACAGGGCTGGAAACACCATATATTTT
NA	12	TRBV2	NA	TRBJ2-7	CASSSDSYEQYF	TGTGCCAGCTCTAGCGACTCCTACGAGCAGTACTTC
NA	14	TRBV2	NA	TRBJ1-6	CASSDRGWNSPLHF	TGTGCCAGCAGTGACAGGGGTTGGAATTCACCCCTCCACTTT
NA	14	TRBV19	NA	TRBJ2-3	CASSTQGSTDTQYF	TGTGCCAGTAGTACCCAGGGAAGCACAGATACGCAGTATTTT
NA	13	TRBV5-1	NA	TRBJ1-5	CASSLGQNQPQHF	TGCGCCAGCAGCTTGGGACAGAATCAGCCCCAGCATTTT
NA	13	TRBV2	TRBD1	TRBJ2-7	CASSGGSSYEQYF	TGTGCCAGCTCAGGGGGCTCCAGCTACGAGCAGTACTTC
NA	13	TRBV27	NA	TRBJ1-5	CASSLSRNQPQHF	TGTGCCAGCAGTTTATCTCGGAATCAGCCCCAGCATTTT
NA	13	TRBV7-7	NA	TRBJ2-2	CASSLRGTGELFF	TGTGCTAGCAGCTTACGGGGAACCGGGGAGCTGTTTTTT
NA	13	TRBV18	NA	TRBJ2-1	CASSPTGVNEQFF	TGTGCCAGCTCACCTACGGGGGTTAATGAGCAGTTCTTC
NA	13	TRBV30	TRBD1	TRBJ1-2	CAWSWGQYYGYTF	TGTGCCTGGAGCTGGGGACAGTACTATGGCTACACCTTC
few	14	TRBV19	NA	TRBJ2-2	CASSMFWNTGELFF	TGTGCCAGTAGTATGTTCTGGAACACCGGGGAGCTGTTTTTT
once	18	TRBV29-1	TRBD2	TRBJ2-1	CSVPTSGRPYSSYNEQFF	TGCAGCGTTCCCACTAGCGGGAGGCCTTACAGCTCCTACAATGAGCAGTTCTTC
NA	19	TRBV30	TRBD1	TRBJ2-7	CAWSVTFPPDRAPTYEQYF	TGTGCCTGGAGTGTAACGTTCCCTCCGGACAGGGCTCCAACCTACGAGCAGTACTTC
NA	16	TRBV19	NA	TRBJ1-5	CASSMSAAYSNQPQHF	TGTGCCAGTAGTATGAGTGCGGCTTATAGCAATCAGCCCCAGCATTTT
NA	14	TRBV7-9	NA	TRBJ2-7	CASSFHGESYEQYF	TGTGCCAGCAGCTTCCACGGGGAGTCCTACGAGCAGTACTTC
NA	14	TRBV5-1	NA	TRBJ2-2	CASSLVVDSRELFF	TGCGCCAGCAGCTTGGTGGTCGATAGTAGGGAGCTGTTTTTT
NA	14	TRBV7-9	NA	TRBJ2-7	CASSLAAGYDEQYF	TGTGCCAGCAGCTTAGCCGCAGGGTACGACGAGCAGTACTTC
NA	17	TRBV5-4	TRBD1	TRBJ2-2	CASSLASGGSDTGELFF	TGTGCCAGCAGTTTAGCATCAGGGGGCTCGGACACCGGGGAGCTGTTTTTT
NA	12	TRBV20-1	NA	TRBJ2-7	CSASGGFYEQYF	TGCAGTGCTAGTGGAGGTTTCTACGAGCAGTACTTC
NA	14	TRBV18	NA	TRBJ2-5	CASSPDYLRETQYF	TGTGCCAGCTCGCCTGACTATCTTCGAGAGACCCAGTACTTC
NA	13	TRBV28	NA	TRBJ2-4	CASSLYRGGVQYF	TGTGCCAGCAGTTTATACAGGGGGGGAGTTCAGTACTTC
NA	16	TRBV18	NA	TRBJ1-5	CASSPIAGMVNQPQHF	TGTGCCAGCTCACCGATTGCAGGGATGGTCAATCAGCCCCAGCATTTT